What follows are 32 T cell receptor beta chains derived from one specimen sequenced in a study of cytomegalovirus exposure and HLA in healthy donors. The PCR made use of 60 Vbeta and 13 Jbeta primers. Measured with immunoSEQ multiplex PCR; TCRdb has only the in-frame clones, and not every one. The sample contains about 97,000 clones, 70% to 90% of which appear only once. Sequenced input: PBMCs. These receptors all come from a man aged 35 to 55 in good health and CMV-seronegative.

The chain joins TRBV29-1 to TRBJ2-5; TRBD1 agrees at 7 bases. The J segment lost 11 bases and the V segment lost 6 bases, leaving 9 bases of the junction unmatched. CDR1 is SQVTM and CDR2 is ANQGSEA in the germline V gene. The CDR3 is 11 amino acids. CDR3 bases: TGCAGCGTGGGGACAGCCCAAGAGCAGTACTTC. Protein product: CSVGTAQEQYF.

This clone was recorded only once. J is TRBJ2-7 and V is TRBV19; D perhaps matches TRBD1 (7 bases). CDR1 LNHDA and CDR2 SQIVND come from the germline V gene (reference sequence). The CDR3 contains 16 residues. V shed 2 bases and J shed 5 bases, with 19 bases lying between them. DNA of the CDR3: TGTGCCAGTAGTATAATGGCGACAGGGCGCGGGGACGAGCAGTACTTC. It yields the protein CASSIMATGRGDEQYF.

The chain employs TRBV6-6 and TRBJ2-1; 9 bases line up with TRBD1. Unmatched junction bases numbered 9, after V lost 6 bases and J lost 6 bases. Germline loops: CDR1 MNHNY, CDR2 SVGAGI (reference sequence). The CDR3 loop spans 15 amino acids. The CDR3 loop is CASSRPDRGVNEQFF. CDR3 coding DNA: TGTGCCAGCAGCCGACCTGACAGGGGGGTCAATGAGCAGTTCTTC.

This chain uses TRBV7-8 with TRBJ1-6; D may be TRBD1 (5 bases). Germline V lookup: CDR1 SGHVS, CDR2 FQNEAQ. V lost 5 bases, J lost 9 bases, and 14 bases lay in between. The length of the CDR3 is 14 residues. The CDR3 loop is CASSRQTTGSPLHF. The CDR3 DNA is TGTGCCAGCAGCAGACAGACGACGGGTTCACCCCTCCACTTT.

The V gene is TRBV9, the J gene TRBJ2-3; perhaps TRBD2 as D (7 bases). This CDR3 contains 16 residues. Germline V gene data show CDR1 as SGDLS and CDR2 as YYNGEE. Trimming removed 3 bases from V and 3 bases from J, with 17 bases in between. Here the CDR3 DNA reads TGTGCCAGCAGCGCCCTAGAGGGGGGGTTAACAGATACGCAGTATTTT. Protein: CASSALEGGLTDTQYF. Filled out from reference TRBV9 and TRBJ2-3, the complete variable domain reads DSGVTQTPKHLITATGQRVTLRCSPRSGDLSVYWYQQSLDQGLQFLIQYYNGEERAKGNILERFSAQQFPDLHSELNLSSLELGDSALYFCASSALEGGLTDTQYFGPGTRLTVL.

The chain combines TRBV27 with TRBJ1-2; 8 bases align to TRBD1. The CDR3 runs to 16 residues. Germline CDR1 is MNHEY and CDR2 is SMNVEV (reference sequence). V trimming: 5 bases; J trimming: 2 bases; junction bases outside the gene matches: 10. CDR3 in amino acids: CASSRSTRGQNYGYTF. DNA of the CDR3: TGTGCCAGCAGTAGATCCACCAGGGGGCAAAACTATGGCTACACCTTC.

This clone was counted only a few times. V is TRBV7-9 and J is TRBJ1-2, with D uncertain. Germline lookup yields CDR1 SEHNR and CDR2 FQNEAQ (reference sequence). V lost 2 bases and J lost 10, with 11 bases in between. The CDR3 sequence is 12 residues long. The CDR3: CASSLIYRDYTF. The CDR3 region has the DNA TGTGCCAGCAGCTTAATATACCGGGACTACACCTTC.

The chain uses TRBV6-5 and TRBJ1-2, with a possible D match to TRBD1 (5 bases). V lost 10 bases to trimming and J lost 4 bases, with 16 bases between them. The CDR3 spans 13 residues. Germline CDR1 is MNHEY and CDR2 is SVGAGI. CDR3 region: CATLRGLGYGYTF. DNA for the CDR3: TGTGCCACCCTAAGGGGACTCGGCTATGGCTACACCTTC.

V and J are TRBV7-9 and TRBJ2-2; 8 bases match TRBD2. This CDR3 region has 15 residues. V gave up 7 bases and J gave up 1 base; unmatched junction bases: 5. In germline, CDR1 is SEHNR, CDR2 FQNEAQ (reference sequence). The CDR3 loop reads CASTLLAGNTGELFF. DNA for the CDR3: TGTGCCAGCACCCTCCTAGCGGGGAACACCGGGGAGCTGTTTTTT.

V gene TRBV15 combines with J gene TRBJ2-1, with D perhaps TRBD1 (5 bases). V shed 10 bases and J shed 5 bases, with 21 bases lying between them. Germline values: CDR1 LNHNV, CDR2 YYDKDF (reference sequence). The CDR3 consists of 15 residues. CDR3 region: CAIANPWGPDNEQFF. The CDR3 coding sequence is TGTGCCATCGCGAACCCGTGGGGCCCGGACAATGAGCAGTTCTTC.

The chain couples TRBV5-4 to TRBJ2-1; 7 nucleotides match TRBD2. The CDR3 sequence is 14 residues long. Germline values: CDR1 SGHNT, CDR2 YYREEE (reference sequence). After removal of 4 bases from V and 9 bases from J, the junction contained 10 bases not matched to a gene. CDR3 DNA sequence: TGTGCCAGCAGCAATTGGCGGGGGAGAGGTGAGCAGTTCTTC. Translated, it gives CASSNWRGRGEQFF.

The chain employs TRBV5-8 and TRBJ2-7; D is unclear. CDR1 is SGHTS, CDR2 YDEGEE, per germline. This CDR3 spans 13 amino acids. Trimming took 0 bases from V and 3 from J, leaving 7 bases between them. CDR3 sequence reads: CASSLGQFYEQYF. The CDR3 coding sequence is TGTGCCAGCAGCTTGGGACAATTCTACGAGCAGTACTTC.

This chain uses TRBV11-2 with TRBJ1-5; no clear D. V was clipped by 5 bases and J by 3 bases, with 11 bases between them. The length of the CDR3 is 14 residues. Germline V gene sequence: CDR1 SGHAT, CDR2 FQNNGV. CDR3 sequence reads: CASSPGLNNQPQHF. In nucleotides, the CDR3 is TGTGCCAGCAGCCCCGGACTGAACAATCAGCCCCAGCATTTT.

This clone was seen a single time. The V call is TRBV7-3, the J call TRBJ2-3; TRBD2 aligns across 7 bases. Germline V gene lookup returns CDR1 SGHTA and CDR2 FQGTGA. This CDR3 is 14 amino acids long. After removal of 5 bases from V and 6 bases from J, the junction contained 8 bases not matched to a gene. This chain's CDR3 is CASSPTGGEDTQYF. The CDR3 DNA reads TGTGCCAGCAGCCCTACTGGGGGGGAGGATACGCAGTATTTT.

This chain joins TRBV2 and TRBJ1-5; D not resolved. CDR1 is SNHLY, CDR2 FYNNEI, per germline. The CDR3 extends over 12 amino acids. V dropped 1 base and J dropped 9 bases, with 7 bases sitting between them. The CDR3 region is CASSEGSLPQHF. The CDR3 DNA is TGTGCCAGCAGTGAAGGGAGCTTGCCCCAGCATTTT. Combining the CDR3 with reference TRBV2 and TRBJ1-5 gives the whole variable domain EPEVTQTPSHQVTQMGQEVILRCVPISNHLYFYWYRQILGQKVEFLVSFYNNEISEKSEIFDDQFSVERPDGSNFTLKIRSTKLEDSAMYFCASSEGSLPQHFGDGTRLSIL.

This clone was seen a handful of times. The CDR3 protein is CASSQSWGQADTQYF. CDR3 coding DNA: TGTGCCAGCAGCCAGAGCTGGGGGCAGGCAGATACGCAGTATTTT. The J gene is TRBJ2-3, the V gene TRBV11-3; tentatively, D is TRBD1 (6 bases). CDR1 and CDR2 from the germline V gene are SGHNT and YENEEA. V was shortened by 5 bases and J by 4 bases, with 16 bases between the two germline ends. This CDR3 is 15 amino acids long.

The chain joins TRBV5-4 to TRBJ2-3; D remains ambiguous. The CDR3 is 13 residues long. With 3 bases removed from V and 0 bases from J, the gap between germline ends came to 5 bases. Per the germline V gene, CDR1 is SGHNT and CDR2 is YYREEE (reference sequence). CDR3 coding DNA: TGTGCCAGCAGCTCGTCTAGCACAGATACGCAGTATTTT. It encodes CASSSSSTDTQYF.

The chain joins TRBV4-1 to TRBJ2-1; 9 bases agree with TRBD2. The CDR3 has 15 residues. Trimming took 4 bases from V and 2 from J; bases not matched to a gene: 3. Per the germline V gene, CDR1 is MGHRA and CDR2 is YSYEKL. The CDR3 reads CASSLSGGTYNEQFF. CDR3 sequence (DNA): TGCGCCAGCAGCCTTAGCGGGGGAACCTACAATGAGCAGTTCTTC.

This sequence joins TRBV19 and TRBJ1-5; 7 bases fit TRBD1. The V gene's germline CDR1 is LNHDA and CDR2 SQIVND (reference sequence). The length of the CDR3 is 15 residues. V was pared by 6 bases and J by 4 bases, with 9 bases of the junction left unmatched. The CDR3, as DNA: TGTGCCAGTAGGACGGACAGGTCCTTAAATCAGCCCCAGCATTTT. Residues: CASRTDRSLNQPQHF.

The chain recombines TRBV19 with TRBJ1-1; no clear D. CDR1 LNHDA and CDR2 SQIVND come from the germline V gene (reference sequence). The CDR3 spans 16 residues. The ends were cut back, 2 bases at V and 4 bases at J, with 17 bases in the middle. The CDR3 DNA reads as TGTGCCAGTAGTATAAGTGGAAGCGTAGAGGGCACTGAAGCTTTCTTT. This gives the protein CASSISGSVEGTEAFF.

The V gene is TRBV27, the J gene TRBJ2-6; weak D call: TRBD1 (6 bases). CDR3 size: 17 residues. The V and J ends lost 6 bases and 0 bases respectively, with 15 bases between them. Germline lookup yields CDR1 MNHEY and CDR2 SMNVEV (reference sequence). The CDR3 sequence: CASSQGHSSSGANVLTF. CDR3 nucleotides: TGTGCCAGCAGCCAGGGACACAGTTCCTCTGGGGCCAACGTCCTGACTTTC.

The rearrangement joins TRBV7-8 to TRBJ2-7, with a possible D match to TRBD1 (6 bases). Germline V gene sequence: CDR1 SGHVS, CDR2 FQNEAQ. The CDR3 has 17 residues. Trimming left V 5 bases short and J 3 bases short, with 23 bases between. CDR3 sequence reads: CASSSQYRTDRVYEQYF. In nucleotides, the CDR3 is TGTGCCAGCAGCAGCCAATACCGGACAGATCGGGTCTACGAGCAGTACTTC.

The chain links TRBV11-2 to TRBJ1-2; 7 bases line up with TRBD1. V gave up 5 bases and J gave up 4 bases; unmatched junction bases: 16. This CDR3 is 17 amino acids long. The V gene's germline CDR1 is SGHAT and CDR2 FQNNGV. CDR3 DNA sequence: TGTGCCAGCAGCGCGACCCCGGCCGGGGCAGGGGGCTATGGCTACACCTTC. Residues: CASSATPAGAGGYGYTF.

The chain has TRBV6-6 and TRBJ2-7; 10 nucleotides agree with TRBD1. Looked up from germline, CDR1 is MNHNY and CDR2 is SVGAGI (reference sequence). With V trimmed by 7 bases and J by 4 bases, 7 bases remained unmatched. The CDR3 has 14 amino acids. The CDR3 loop reads CASTWGTGAYEQYF. CDR3 DNA: TGTGCCAGCACCTGGGGGACAGGGGCTTACGAGCAGTACTTC.

V gene TRBV5-4 combines with J gene TRBJ1-4, with D maybe TRBD1 (6 bases). The germline V and J ends were trimmed by 3 bases and 7 bases, with 13 bases remaining between them. The CDR3 is made up of 14 amino acids. Germline V gene sequence: CDR1 SGHNT, CDR2 YYREEE (reference sequence). The CDR3 DNA reads as TGTGCCAGCAGCTCTCCACAGGGCGGTGAAAAACTGTTTTTT. Translation: CASSSPQGGEKLFF.

The chain couples TRBV11-2 to TRBJ2-5, with D tentatively TRBD2 (5 bases). V gave up 0 bases and J gave up 3 bases, with 17 bases separating them. The germline CDR1 and CDR2 sequences are SGHAT and FQNNGV. The CDR3 has 17 amino acids. The CDR3 is CASSLDLRVWSKETQYF. In nucleotides, the CDR3 is TGTGCCAGCAGCTTAGATCTGCGGGTTTGGTCCAAAGAGACCCAGTACTTC.

The CDR3 protein is CASSSIGGNEQYF. CDR3 nucleotide sequence: TGCGCCAGCAGCTCTATAGGGGGTAACGAGCAGTACTTC. This chain connects TRBV5-1 to TRBJ2-5; a possible D gene is TRBD1 (6 bases). Matching the DNA end better, TRBJ2-7 makes the J call doubtful. This CDR3 region has 13 residues. In germline, CDR1 is SGHRS, CDR2 YFSETQ.

This clone was seen only a few times. The rearrangement joins TRBV7-3 to TRBJ1-2, with TRBD1 matching over 10 bases. The CDR3 has 16 residues. Germline V gives CDR1 SGHTA, CDR2 FQGTGA. V lost 1 base and J lost 3; bases outside the gene matches: 5. CDR3 nucleotides: TGTGCCAGCAGCTTAAATTCCGGGACAGGGGACTATGGCTACACCTTC. Amino acid sequence: CASSLNSGTGDYGYTF.

J is TRBJ2-3 and V is TRBV7-3; D perhaps matches TRBD1 (6 bases). This CDR3 has 14 residues. CDR1 is SGHTA and CDR2 is FQGTGA in the germline V gene. Trimming took off 1 base at V and 4 bases at J, with 9 bases between the two ends. The CDR3 protein is CASSLIEGADTQYF. CDR3 nucleotides: TGTGCCAGCAGCTTAATTGAGGGGGCAGATACGCAGTATTTT.

The gene calls are TRBV5-4 and TRBJ2-7; possible D gene TRBD2, 5 bases. The V and J ends lost 6 bases and 4 bases respectively, with 29 bases between them. The CDR3 runs 18 residues. Germline V gene data show CDR1 as SGHNT and CDR2 as YYREEE (reference sequence). The CDR3 protein is CASTPTPPGKNNSYEQYF. The DNA for the CDR3 is TGTGCCAGCACCCCCACCCCCCCGGGGAAGAACAACTCTTACGAGCAGTACTTC.

The V call is TRBV6-6, the J call TRBJ1-5; no clear D gene. The V end lost 2 bases, the J end lost 5 bases, and 7 bases lay between the germline ends. The CDR3 consists of 13 residues. The V gene's germline CDR1 is MNHNY and CDR2 SVGAGI (reference sequence). CDR3 nucleotide sequence: TGTGCCAGCAGTTACCCTCCCGATCAGCCCCAGCATTTT. It specifies CASSYPPDQPQHF.

This clone was detected once. This rearrangement joins TRBV6-5 to TRBJ1-1, with 11 bases matching TRBD1. There are 13 residues in the CDR3. Germline assignment: CDR1 MNHEY and CDR2 SVGAGI. J gave up 5 bases and V 9 bases, and 5 bases lay outside the gene matches. This chain's CDR3 is CARDRGRGTEAFF. In DNA form, the CDR3 reads TGTGCCAGGGACAGGGGGCGCGGTACTGAAGCTTTCTTT.